The rows below give T cell receptor beta chains drawn from one sample of a study of beta chain features in type 1 diabetes. The data were produced by immunoSEQ multiplex PCR, yet TCRdb's version contains in-frame clones alone and is incomplete. The data show hundreds of thousands of clones, with roughly 13% seen just once and 0.022% held by the top ten. Sequences were obtained from naive CD4+ T cells from blood. The source is a man younger than 30 with type 1 diabetes. Each CDR3 is given with its conserved first and last residue. Fields, in order: V gene, D gene, J gene, clone size, CDR3 protein, CDR3 DNA. A D gene is named only where the DNA matches it firmly. A clone size is listed for some rows: how often the clone was seen (once, few, many), or a class if it is expanded.

v_gene: TRBV29-1
d_gene: TRBD1
j_gene: TRBJ2-7
abundance: -
CDR3aa: CSVGQGAAEQYF
CDR3nt: TGCAGCGTGGGACAGGGAGCCGCCGAGCAGTACTTC

v_gene: TRBV7-3
d_gene: TRBD1
j_gene: TRBJ1-1
abundance: -
CDR3aa: CASSTTGIGNTEAFF
CDR3nt: TGTGCCAGCAGCACGACAGGGATTGGGAACACTGAAGCTTTCTTT

v_gene: TRBV18
d_gene: -
j_gene: TRBJ2-1
abundance: -
CDR3aa: CASSPGLEAGNEQFF
CDR3nt: TGTGCCAGCTCACCAGGGCTGGAAGCAGGAAATGAGCAGTTCTTC

v_gene: TRBV2
d_gene: -
j_gene: TRBJ1-2
abundance: few
CDR3aa: CASRPSYGYTF
CDR3nt: TGTGCCAGCAGACCTTCTTATGGCTACACCTTC

v_gene: TRBV2
d_gene: -
j_gene: TRBJ2-2
abundance: few
CDR3aa: CASSEKNSGELFF
CDR3nt: TGTGCCAGCAGTGAGAAGAATTCCGGGGAGCTGTTTTTT

v_gene: TRBV6-6
d_gene: -
j_gene: TRBJ2-1
abundance: few
CDR3aa: CASSYWGVNNEQFF
CDR3nt: TGTGCCAGCAGTTACTGGGGGGTAAACAATGAGCAGTTCTTC

v_gene: TRBV21-1
d_gene: -
j_gene: TRBJ2-7
abundance: few
CDR3aa: CASSPRDVSYEQYF
CDR3nt: TGTGCCAGCAGCCCCCGGGACGTCTCCTACGAGCAGTACTTC

v_gene: TRBV30
d_gene: TRBD1
j_gene: TRBJ2-7
abundance: -
CDR3aa: CAWSVGDRGVFEQYF
CDR3nt: TGTGCCTGGAGTGTTGGGGACAGGGGAGTCTTCGAGCAGTACTTC

v_gene: TRBV21-1
d_gene: -
j_gene: TRBJ2-7
abundance: few
CDR3aa: CASSKVSRVSSYEQYF
CDR3nt: TGTGCCAGCAGCAAAGTTTCGAGGGTAAGCTCCTACGAGCAGTACTTC

v_gene: TRBV18
d_gene: -
j_gene: TRBJ2-4
abundance: few
CDR3aa: CASSPDIAKNIQYF
CDR3nt: TGTGCCAGCTCACCTGACATAGCCAAAAACATTCAGTACTTC

v_gene: TRBV6-6
d_gene: TRBD1
j_gene: TRBJ2-1
abundance: -
CDR3aa: CASSRDRVSYNEQFF
CDR3nt: TGTGCCAGCAGTAGGGACAGAGTATCCTACAATGAGCAGTTCTTC

v_gene: TRBV10-2
d_gene: -
j_gene: TRBJ1-2
abundance: -
CDR3aa: CASSEPRDTYGYTF
CDR3nt: TGCGCCAGCAGTGAGCCCCGGGACACGTATGGCTACACCTTC

v_gene: TRBV6-6
d_gene: -
j_gene: TRBJ2-7
abundance: -
CDR3aa: CASKGRLYEQYF
CDR3nt: TGTGCCAGCAAGGGACGACTCTACGAGCAGTACTTC

v_gene: TRBV6-5
d_gene: TRBD2
j_gene: TRBJ2-7
abundance: few
CDR3aa: CASSRGLAGFYEQYF
CDR3nt: TGTGCCAGCAGTCGCGGACTAGCGGGGTTCTACGAGCAGTACTTC

v_gene: TRBV4-1
d_gene: -
j_gene: TRBJ2-7
abundance: -
CDR3aa: CASSRIPGIYEQYF
CDR3nt: TGCGCCAGCAGTCGGATACCGGGGATCTACGAGCAGTACTTC

v_gene: TRBV6-6
d_gene: -
j_gene: TRBJ2-2
abundance: few
CDR3aa: CASIRGTGELFF
CDR3nt: TGTGCCAGCATCCGGGGGACCGGGGAGCTGTTTTTT

v_gene: TRBV19
d_gene: -
j_gene: TRBJ2-7
abundance: -
CDR3aa: CASSMEMTFVGEQYF
CDR3nt: TGTGCCAGTAGTATGGAAATGACTTTTGTAGGTGAGCAGTACTTC

v_gene: TRBV10-3
d_gene: -
j_gene: TRBJ1-1
abundance: -
CDR3aa: CAISESGGITTEAFF
CDR3nt: TGTGCCATCAGTGAGTCAGGGGGGATCACCACTGAAGCTTTCTTT

v_gene: TRBV19
d_gene: TRBD1
j_gene: TRBJ2-5
abundance: -
CDR3aa: CASSIEGQAPAETQYF
CDR3nt: TGTGCCAGTAGTATAGAGGGACAGGCGCCCGCGGAGACCCAGTACTTC